The text below deals with one TCR beta chain. J lost 1 base, V lost 0 bases, and 0 bases had no gene match. CDR1 and CDR2 from the germline V gene are MNHEY and SVGEGT. The CDR3 consists of 15 residues. This sample was included in a study of blood T cell repertoires in COVID-19. Study background: Donors in the United States, Italy and Spain gave samples during acute or convalescent COVID-19. Sources were T cells, B-cell-depleted T cells, or PBMCs; the material itself was cDNA or gDNA.

As originally analysed: Amplifying reference gene primers gave estimates of nucleated cell counts. Sequencing was performed with immunoSEQ multiplex PCR; in TCRdb, only in-frame clones are kept and a portion is missing. V, J and clone size are those of that table, while D and trimming were read from the DNA. The sample includes roughly 200,000 clones, 87% seen only once; the top ten take roughly 12%. Sample: peripheral blood. This sequence originates from a woman aged 18-35 years who had recovered from COVID-19. The V gene is TRBV6-2 or TRBV6-3, the J gene TRBJ2-3; TRBD2 aligns across 8 bases. The DNA for the CDR3 is TGTGCCAGCAGTTACTCGACTAGCGGCACAGATACGCAGTATTTT. Residues: CASSYSTSGTDTQYF.